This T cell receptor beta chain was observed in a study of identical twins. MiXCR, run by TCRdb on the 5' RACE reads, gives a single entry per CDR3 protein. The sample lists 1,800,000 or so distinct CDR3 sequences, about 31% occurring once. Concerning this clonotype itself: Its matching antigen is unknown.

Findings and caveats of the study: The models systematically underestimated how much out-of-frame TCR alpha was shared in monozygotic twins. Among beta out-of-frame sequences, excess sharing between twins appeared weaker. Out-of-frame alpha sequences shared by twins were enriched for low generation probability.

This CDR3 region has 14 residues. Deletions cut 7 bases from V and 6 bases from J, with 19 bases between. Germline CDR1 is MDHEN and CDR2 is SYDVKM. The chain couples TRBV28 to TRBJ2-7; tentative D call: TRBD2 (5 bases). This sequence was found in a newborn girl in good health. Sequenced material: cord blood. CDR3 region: CASTSLLLGSEQYF. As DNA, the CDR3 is TGTGCCAGCACCTCCTTATTACTAGGTTCCGAGCAGTACTTC.